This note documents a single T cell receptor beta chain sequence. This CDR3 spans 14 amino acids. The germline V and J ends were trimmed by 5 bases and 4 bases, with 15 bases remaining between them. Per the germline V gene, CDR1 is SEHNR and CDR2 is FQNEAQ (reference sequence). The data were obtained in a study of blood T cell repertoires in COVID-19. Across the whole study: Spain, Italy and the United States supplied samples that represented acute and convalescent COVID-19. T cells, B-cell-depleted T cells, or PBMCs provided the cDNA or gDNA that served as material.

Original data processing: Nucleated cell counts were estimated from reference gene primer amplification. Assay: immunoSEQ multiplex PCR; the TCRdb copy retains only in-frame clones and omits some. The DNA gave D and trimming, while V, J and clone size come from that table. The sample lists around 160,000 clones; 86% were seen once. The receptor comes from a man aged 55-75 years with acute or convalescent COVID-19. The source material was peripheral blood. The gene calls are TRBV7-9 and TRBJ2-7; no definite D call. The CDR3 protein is CASSLESSVYEQYF. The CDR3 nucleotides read TGTGCCAGCAGCCTCGAGTCGTCCGTGTACGAGCAGTACTTC.